The clone carrying this T cell receptor (beta chain) was seen only once. Its antigen is as yet unknown. Assay used: immunoSEQ multiplex PCR; TCRdb lists only in-frame clones, some missing. The table shows 40,000 to 60,000 clones, with about 89% occurring only once. These data come from a study of neoadjuvant nivolumab and ipilimumab in lung cancer. Study observations and caveats: Pathologic regression was not significantly tied to TCR clonality. Blood richness before therapy tracked richness in tumors resected after neoadjuvant therapy. Only two of four nivolumab-treated tumors gained richness and clonality by surgery. Compared with tumor-adjacent uninvolved lung, resected tumors showed greater richness and clonality.

The germline V gene encodes CDR1 SGHRS and CDR2 YFSETQ. This CDR3 is built from 17 residues. V trimming: 1 base; J trimming: 3 bases; junction bases outside the gene matches: 6. V is TRBV5-1 and J is TRBJ2-2; 10 bases match TRBD2. The sample in question was blood, obtained before neoadjuvant nivolumab, alone or with ipilimumab. This clonotype originated in an adult with non-small cell lung cancer. Some clones in this sample may be carry-over from other donors' samples. In DNA form, the CDR3 reads TGCGCCAGCAGCTTGTGGAAGGGACTAGCGTACACCGGGGAGCTGTTTTTT. Its translation: CASSLWKGLAYTGELFF.